In its sample, the clone carrying this T cell receptor (beta chain) was seen once. The CDR3 has 11 residues. Germline CDR1 SQVTM, CDR2 ANQGSEA. Germline trimming cut 6 bases from V and 9 bases from J; bases unmatched to any gene: 1. The data were obtained in a study of blood T cell repertoires in COVID-19. Study background: From T cells, B-cell-depleted T cells, or PBMCs came the material, which was cDNA or gDNA.

Authors' analysis steps: Estimates of nucleated cell counts were drawn from the amplification of reference gene primers. Profiling relied on immunoSEQ multiplex PCR, and the TCRdb table lists in-frame clones only, not all of them. V and J calls plus clone size are reproduced from that table; the DNA served to infer D and trimming. This sample has 200,000 or so clones, with over 75% found just once. Input material: peripheral blood. The TCR sequence derives from an older person with COVID-19, enrolled during active disease. The chain is built from TRBV29-1 and TRBJ2-3, with TRBD2 matching 12 bases. The CDR3 nucleotides read TGCAGCGTGGGGACTAGCGGGACGCAGTATTTT. As protein: CSVGTSGTQYF.